This T cell receptor (beta chain) appears in the sequencing data of a study of blood T cell repertoires in COVID-19 (TCRdb year 2020). Regarding the study in general: Samples covering the acute and convalescent phases of COVID-19 were provided by collaborators in the United States, Italy and Spain. The prospective study material was composed of cDNA or gDNA derived from T cells, B-cell-depleted T cells, or PBMCs. Subjects who had been exposed to COVID-19, were actively infected with it, or had recovered from it provided the deeply sampled blood TCRbeta repertoires that made up the dataset. A freely available public database, intended as a resource for researchers studying the immune response to SARS-CoV-2, is where the repertoires were released. Samples were obtained from the ongoing ImmuneRACE study (first 160 participants) and from 1,000 to 1,500 subjects provided by 6 global collaborators. Nearly every sample came with metadata listing a de-identified subject ID, COVID-19 status, age in years and sex. Where HLA class I and class II types were available, the types were taken from metadata supplied by the sample provider, not from assay-based typing.

The germline V gene (reference sequence) provides CDR1 SGHNT and CDR2 YYREEE. V is reduced by 4 bases and J by 2 bases, leaving a spacing of 15 bases between them. The CDR3 spans 16 residues, from the cysteine through the phenylalanine. CDR3 DNA only is kept here, 48 bases in frame from base 1. TCRbeta CDR3 regions were amplified from genomic DNA using the immunoSEQ Assay, a bias-controlled multiplex PCR. The study's processing was this. Nucleated cell counts per sample were estimated from amplification of reference gene primers within the assay. To quantify the absolute abundance of each unique TCRbeta CDR3 rearrangement, sequence reads were collapsed and filtered. For each sample, productive Simpson clonality was calculated by taking the square root of Simpson's diversity index across productive rearrangements. The table comes from immuneACCESS by way of TCRdb, which keeps in-frame sequences with V and J called. Part of the clones is missing from these tables; in studies checked, under half for an unresolved V gene and the rest for unknown reasons. V, J and clone size reflect that table, while D and trimming were determined from the DNA. For this sample there are roughly 100,000 clones; around 87% appear just once. Less than 3.5% of the sample lies in the top ten.

The collaborating institutions used their own protocols to collect whole blood in K2EDTA tubes. For TCRbeta analysis, collaborators shipped samples in one of three forms: frozen whole blood, isolated PBMCs, or DNA extracted from either of those sample types. Note on this clone: Its antigen is still unknown. No base qualities exist here, and no much larger clone lies one base off it.

General conclusions and limits of the study: The amount of clinical and demographic metadata varied by source and participant and was provided uncurated.

The receptor was isolated from a man aged 45-65 years with active or convalescent COVID-19. The chain joins TRBV5-4 to TRBJ2-2, with a weak D call of TRBD1 (6 bases match). The source material was peripheral blood. The DNA sequence is given as TGTGCCAGCAGCCGGGTGGGACAAGTCAACACCGGGGAGCTGTTTTTT. This is translated as CASSRVGQVNTGELFF.